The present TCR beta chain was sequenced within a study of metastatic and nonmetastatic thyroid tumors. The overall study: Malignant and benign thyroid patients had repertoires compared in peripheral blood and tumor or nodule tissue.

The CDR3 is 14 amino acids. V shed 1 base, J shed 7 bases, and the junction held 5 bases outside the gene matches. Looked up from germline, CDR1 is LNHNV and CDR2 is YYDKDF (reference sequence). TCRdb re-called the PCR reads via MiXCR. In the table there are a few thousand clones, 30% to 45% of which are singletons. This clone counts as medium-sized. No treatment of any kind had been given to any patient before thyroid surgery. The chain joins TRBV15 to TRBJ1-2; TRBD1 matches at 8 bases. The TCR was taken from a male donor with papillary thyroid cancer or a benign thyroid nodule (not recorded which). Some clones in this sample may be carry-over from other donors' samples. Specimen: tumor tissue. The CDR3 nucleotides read TGTGCCACCAGCAGAGCAGACAGGGGAGGTGGCTACACCTTC. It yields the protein CATSRADRGGGYTF.